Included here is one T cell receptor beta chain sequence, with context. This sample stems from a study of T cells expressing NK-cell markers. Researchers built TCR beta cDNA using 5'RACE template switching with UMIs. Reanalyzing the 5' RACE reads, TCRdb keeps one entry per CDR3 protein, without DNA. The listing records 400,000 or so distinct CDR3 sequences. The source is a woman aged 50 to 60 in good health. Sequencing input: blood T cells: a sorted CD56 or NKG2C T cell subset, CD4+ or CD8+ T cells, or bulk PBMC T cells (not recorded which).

The CDR3 region is CASSLDLTDTYEQYF. The rearrangement links TRBV11-3 to TRBJ2-7. Germline loops: CDR1 SGHNT, CDR2 YENEEA. The CDR3 length is 15 residues.